This T cell receptor beta chain derives from a study of metastatic and nonmetastatic thyroid tumors. The overall study: Both malignant and benign thyroid patients supplied peripheral blood and tumor or nodule tissue samples, across which the repertoires of these patients were then compared. Study conclusions and caveats: Malignant thyroid tumors reportedly exceeded benign nodules significantly in TCR beta diversity, with the difference appearing in blood and tumor.

Germline CDR1 and CDR2: LNHDA and SQIVND (reference sequence). The length of the CDR3 is 16 residues. Per the authors' pipeline: Differences in CDR3 between clinicopathological groups were drawn on to build a classifier intended to discriminate distant-metastatic papillary thyroid cancer patients. TCRdb ran MiXCR on the PCR reads. The V and J calls, along with clone size, are taken from TCRdb and not from the paper's own processing. The sample includes 27,000 or so clones, roughly 26% of them seen just once. Until they underwent thyroid surgery, no patient had received any treatment. Details on this clone: What it binds is unknown. At one end the junction does not follow the germline gene, possibly because of a read error.

This chain joins TRBV19 and TRBJ2-1; 8 bases are a match to TRBD2. This sequence originates from a female donor with papillary thyroid cancer or a benign thyroid nodule (not recorded which). Some clones in this sample may be carry-over from other donors' samples. The sequencing input was blood. In DNA, the CDR3 is TGTGCCAGTACCCCTGTAGGGACTAGGGCCTACAATGAGCATTTCTTC. Translating gives CASTPVGTRAYNEHFF. Combining the CDR3 with reference TRBV19 and TRBJ2-1 gives the whole variable domain DGGITQSPKYLFRKEGQNVTLSCEQNLNHDAMYWYRQDPGQGLRLIYYSQIVNDFQKGDIAEGYSVSREKKESFPLTVTSAQKNPTAFYLCASTPVGTRAYNEHFFGPGTRLTVL.